The 32 T cell receptor beta chains below come from one sample, sequenced in a study of blood T cells in healthy people across ages. Using a J-beta primer mix together with a sample-barcoded 5' primer, a second PCR was run for roughly 7 to 11 cycles. Via MiXCR, TCRdb re-called the 5' RACE reads, giving one row per CDR3 protein. The sample includes around 1,500,000 distinct CDR3 sequences, roughly 27% of them seen just once. Sequencing used blood. The receptors come from a woman aged 25-40 years in good health.

On this clonotype itself: One base away lies a much larger clone, so this may be a sequencing read error. The gene calls are TRBV5-6 and TRBJ2-4; D unclear. Gene TRBJ2-7 matches the end of the DNA better, so the J call may be wrong. The CDR3 totals 13 residues. Germline loops: CDR1 SGHDT, CDR2 YYEEEE. This chain's CDR3 is CASSFGLDHEQYF. CDR3 DNA sequence: TGTGCCAGCAGCTTTGGGCTTGACCACGAGCAGTACTTC.

The rearrangement links TRBV15 to TRBJ2-7; 10 bases are shared with TRBD1. This CDR3 has 16 residues. Per the germline V gene, CDR1 is LNHNV and CDR2 is YYDKDF (reference sequence). Trimming cost V 7 bases and J 4 bases; bases outside gene matches: 13. The CDR3: CATTPVKGQGYYEQYF. The CDR3 DNA is TGTGCCACCACCCCGGTTAAGGGACAGGGGTATTACGAGCAGTACTTC.

In its sample, this clonotype was seen a few times. The chain recombines TRBV30 with TRBJ1-1; D ambiguous. The CDR3 runs to 13 residues. Germline V gene lookup returns CDR1 GTSNPN and CDR2 SVGIG (reference sequence). V shed 6 bases and J shed 4 bases, with 15 bases lying between them. The CDR3 DNA sequence: TGTGCCTGCGGACGGCCGGGGAGCACTGAAGCTTTCTTT. The encoded protein is CACGRPGSTEAFF.

Concerning this clonotype itself: A read error may produce the germline difference seen at one junction end. The CDR3 spells CASSPPPATTGERFF. The DNA of the CDR3 is TGTGCCAGCAGCCCGCCGCCGGCCACCACCGGGGAGCGGTTTTTT. V gene TRBV5-5 combines with J gene TRBJ2-2; TRBD2 might be the D (5 bases). The germline CDR1 and CDR2 sequences are SGHKS and YYEKEE (reference sequence). The CDR3 has 15 residues.

The rearrangement links TRBV12-3 or TRBV12-4 to TRBJ2-1; 12 nucleotides agree with TRBD2. The CDR3 is made up of 14 amino acids. After removal of 8 bases from V and 8 bases from J, the junction contained 7 bases not matched to a gene. CDR3 nucleotide sequence: TGTGCCAGCTATTCTAGCGGGAGGGGCCATGAGCAGTTCTTC. This sequence encodes CASYSSGRGHEQFF.

The chain uses TRBV20-1 and TRBJ2-6; possibly TRBD2 for D (6 bases). Per the germline V gene, CDR1 is DFQATT and CDR2 is SNEGSKA (reference sequence). There are 15 residues in the CDR3. V was clipped by 6 bases and J by 1 base, with 13 bases between them. CDR3 DNA: TGCAGTGCGCTCCTAGGGACTTCTGGGGCCAACGTCCTGACTTTC. The encoded protein is CSALLGTSGANVLTF.

The chain joins TRBV10-3 to TRBJ1-1, with D possibly being TRBD1 (6 bases). In germline, CDR1 is ENHRY, CDR2 SYGVKD. The CDR3 is 13 amino acids. Trimming removed 2 bases from V and 4 bases from J, with 8 bases in between. The CDR3 loop is CAISEGRGTEAFF. The CDR3, as DNA: TGTGCCATCAGTGAGGGCAGGGGCACTGAAGCTTTCTTT.

The chain recombines TRBV7-2 with TRBJ2-2; D is uncertain. Trimming took off 5 bases at V and 6 bases at J, with 16 bases between the two ends. This CDR3 is built from 15 residues. Looked up from germline, CDR1 is SGHTA and CDR2 is FQGNSA. The CDR3 DNA is TGTGCCAGCAGCCCAGCCCCGACCCGCGCCGGGGAGCTGTTTTTT. It encodes CASSPAPTRAGELFF. The full variable domain, its missing parts supplied by reference TRBV7-2 and TRBJ2-2, is GAGVSQSPSNKVTEKGKDVELRCDPISGHTALYWYRQSLGQGLEFLIYFQGNSAPDKSGLPSDRFSAERTGGSVSTLTIQRTQQEDSAVYLCASSPAPTRAGELFFGEGSRLTVL.

The V and J genes are TRBV9 and TRBJ2-1; D unclear. There are 16 residues in the CDR3. Germline assignment: CDR1 SGDLS and CDR2 YYNGEE. Trimming pared 2 bases from V and 3 bases from J, leaving 15 bases between. The CDR3 DNA sequence: TGTGCCAGCAGCGTCCAACCGGGCGCGTTCTACAATGAGCAGTTCTTC. Translating gives CASSVQPGAFYNEQFF.

V is TRBV11-2 and J is TRBJ2-4; D is unresolved. The V end was cut by 0 bases, the J end by 3 bases, with 6 bases between. The CDR3 is made up of 14 amino acids. The germline V gene has CDR1 SGHAT and CDR2 FQNNGV. CDR3 protein: CASSLEISKNIQYF. The CDR3 region has the DNA TGTGCCAGCAGCTTAGAGATAAGCAAAAACATTCAGTACTTC.

This chain links TRBV12-3 or TRBV12-4 with TRBJ1-6; D call uncertain. This CDR3 comprises 14 residues. Trimming cost V 0 bases and J 6 bases, with 6 bases left between them. This CDR3 is CASSLASFNSPLHF. The DNA of the CDR3 is TGTGCCAGCAGTTTAGCCAGCTTTAATTCACCCCTCCACTTT.

This clonotype was detected only a few times. This chain connects TRBV25-1 to TRBJ1-1; D possibly corresponds to TRBD1 (6 bases). CDR3 length: 15 amino acids. The germline gives CDR1 MGHDK, CDR2 SYGVNS. Trimming removed 3 bases from V and 1 base from J, with 12 bases in between. DNA for the CDR3: TGTGCCAGCAGTGACCAACCGGGACAGAACACTGAAGCTTTCTTT. Amino acids: CASSDQPGQNTEAFF.

This clonotype occurred a few times. A much larger clone differs from this one at a single base, so this may be a read error. This chain uses TRBV20-1 with TRBJ2-7; 7 bases align to TRBD1. This CDR3 has 14 amino acids. V lost 0 bases and J lost 2; bases outside the gene matches: 4. CDR1 DFQATT and CDR2 SNEGSKA come from the germline V gene (reference sequence). The CDR3 loop reads CSARDRGQTYEQYF. The DNA for the CDR3 is TGCAGTGCTAGAGATAGGGGACAGACCTACGAGCAGTACTTC.

The chain recombines TRBV7-2 with TRBJ2-1, with 9 bases identical to TRBD2. Losses at the gene ends were 2 bases for V and 0 bases for J; bases not matched to a gene: 5. Germline CDR1 and CDR2: SGHTA and FQGNSA. The CDR3 covers 17 residues. CDR3 region: CASSLRAGGTSYNEQFF. The CDR3 DNA sequence: TGTGCCAGCAGCTTACGAGCGGGGGGTACCTCCTACAATGAGCAGTTCTTC.

This clonotype was picked up a small number of times. This chain links TRBV7-2 with TRBJ2-3; D is uncertain. From germline, CDR1 is SGHTA and CDR2 FQGNSA. V lost 1 base and J lost 4, with 12 bases in between. The CDR3 consists of 15 residues. The CDR3 bases are TGTGCCAGCAGCTTAGTGGGTCGTCCCCCAGATACGCAGTATTTT. Its protein is CASSLVGRPPDTQYF. The full variable domain, its missing parts supplied by reference TRBV7-2 and TRBJ2-3, is GAGVSQSPSNKVTEKGKDVELRCDPISGHTALYWYRQSLGQGLEFLIYFQGNSAPDKSGLPSDRFSAERTGGSVSTLTIQRTQQEDSAVYLCASSLVGRPPDTQYFGPGTRLTVL.

The chain links TRBV24-1 to TRBJ2-6; D ambiguous. V was shortened by 2 bases and J by 18 bases, with 13 bases between the two germline ends. There are 12 residues in the CDR3. Germline values: CDR1 KGHDR, CDR2 SFDVKD. The chain's CDR3 is CATSDSYGEATF. The CDR3 DNA reads as TGTGCCACCAGTGATTCTTACGGCGAAGCGACTTTC.

This clonotype was observed a handful of times. J is TRBJ2-1 and V is TRBV29-1, with 7 bases matching TRBD1. CDR1 SQVTM and CDR2 ANQGSEA come from the germline V gene. The CDR3 runs to 15 residues. V was clipped by 8 bases and J by 4 bases; unmatched bases: 14. The CDR3 bases are TGCAGCCTTCTAGGGGGCCTAGCAGAGTACAATGAGCAGTTCTTC. Amino acid sequence: CSLLGGLAEYNEQFF.

V is TRBV20-1 and J is TRBJ2-5; 14 bases agree with TRBD2. The CDR3 length is 16 residues. Trimming took 6 bases from V and 4 from J; bases not matched to a gene: 10. Looked up from germline, CDR1 is DFQATT and CDR2 is SNEGSKA (reference sequence). Here the CDR3 DNA reads TGCAGTGCCCGGACTAGCGGGGGGACGTCTTTAGAGACCCAGTACTTC. As protein: CSARTSGGTSLETQYF.

Comment on this clonotype: This may be a read error, as it is one base from a much larger clone. This chain links TRBV9 with TRBJ2-7; D tentatively reads TRBD1 or TRBD2 (6 bases each). Germline CDR1 is SGDLS and CDR2 is YYNGEE. The CDR3 is 14 residues long. CDR3 DNA sequence: TGTGCCAGCAGCGCCTCCGGGGGCTCCTACGGGCAGTACTTC. It is translated as CASSASGGSYGQYF.

The CDR3: CASSSEGVRGYTF. Written as DNA, the CDR3 is TGTGCCAGCAGTTCAGAGGGAGTACGGGGCTACACCTTC. The rearrangement joins TRBV28 to TRBJ1-2, with D unclear. V lost 4 bases to trimming and J lost 8 bases, with 14 bases between them. The CDR3 sequence is 13 residues long. Germline values: CDR1 MDHEN, CDR2 SYDVKM.

Worth noting for this clonotype: A much larger clone sits a single nucleotide away, making a read error possible. The rearrangement links TRBV12-3 or TRBV12-4 to TRBJ1-5; weak D call: TRBD1 (6 bases). V was trimmed by 5 bases and J by 9 bases, leaving 17 bases between them. This CDR3 has 14 amino acids. This CDR3 is CASSRGQRDRPQHF. In DNA form, the CDR3 reads TGTGCCAGCAGTCGAGGACAGAGAGATCGGCCCCAGCATTTT.

This clonotype was recorded at least ten times. The chain has TRBV12-3 or TRBV12-4 and TRBJ2-1, with D possibly matching TRBD1 (5 bases). The J call may be wrong; the DNA end is better matched by TRBJ2-7. The CDR3 has 13 amino acids. CDR3 amino acids: CASSQDSYNEQYF. DNA of the CDR3: TGTGCCAGCAGTCAAGACAGTTACAATGAGCAGTACTTC.

This clonotype was observed a handful of times. This sequence joins TRBV20-1 and TRBJ2-1, with 12 bases identical to TRBD2. The CDR3 has 13 residues. Germline-derived CDR1 and CDR2 are DFQATT and SNEGSKA (reference sequence). After removal of 8 bases from V and 12 bases from J, the junction contained 11 bases not matched to a gene. Here the CDR3 reads CSSRLAGEFVQFF. In DNA form, the CDR3 reads TGCAGTTCCCGACTAGCGGGAGAATTCGTGCAGTTCTTC.

The chain has TRBV7-2 and TRBJ2-1; D not certain. The CDR3 is made up of 13 amino acids. Germline V gene data show CDR1 as SGHTA and CDR2 as FQGNSA. The V end lost 5 bases, the J end lost 9 bases, and 14 bases lay between the germline ends. CDR3 in amino acids: CASSPDALREQFF. The CDR3 DNA reads as TGTGCCAGCAGCCCTGACGCCCTGCGTGAGCAGTTCTTC.

This chain uses TRBV9 with TRBJ2-7, with TRBD1 identical over 7 bases. V lost 3 bases to trimming and J lost 3 bases; unmatched junction nucleotides: 6. Germline assignment: CDR1 SGDLS and CDR2 YYNGEE. The CDR3 is 14 amino acids. Here the CDR3 reads CASSGRRDSYEQYF. Written as DNA, the CDR3 is TGTGCCAGCAGCGGAAGACGGGACAGCTACGAGCAGTACTTC.

This clonotype appeared a few times. One end of the junction varies from germline; a read error may be responsible. In DNA, the CDR3 is TGTGCTAGCAGTAAAACCGGGGCTAGCCCAGGATACAATGAGCAGTTCTTC. Translation gives CASSKTGASPGYNEQFF. The J gene is TRBJ2-1, the V gene TRBV27, with D possibly being TRBD1 or TRBD2 (5 bases each). This CDR3 is 17 amino acids long. Germline V lookup: CDR1 MNHEY, CDR2 SMNVEV (reference sequence).

This clonotype was counted between two and nine times. V is TRBV20-1 and J is TRBJ2-7, with TRBD2 matching 8 bases. Germline V CDR1 and CDR2: DFQATT, SNEGSKA (reference sequence). Trimming took 3 bases from V and 5 from J; bases not matched to a gene: 6. This CDR3 spans 13 amino acids. The CDR3 loop is CSASGGALDEQYF. The DNA for the CDR3 is TGCAGTGCTAGCGGGGGGGCCTTGGACGAGCAGTACTTC.

This clonotype has more than one count but fewer than ten. V usage is TRBV6-6 and J usage is TRBJ1-1, with 7 bases identical to TRBD1. Germline V lookup: CDR1 MNHNY, CDR2 SVGAGI (reference sequence). Unmatched junction bases numbered 4, after V lost 2 bases and J lost 7 bases. The CDR3 is made up of 13 amino acids. CDR3 region: CASSYPGQIEAFF. CDR3 DNA sequence: TGTGCCAGCAGTTACCCGGGACAGATTGAAGCTTTCTTT.

The V and J genes are TRBV2 and TRBJ1-2, with 8 bases identical to TRBD1. This CDR3 has 14 residues. Germline V lookup: CDR1 SNHLY, CDR2 FYNNEI. J lost 5 bases, V lost 2 bases, and 4 bases had no gene match. This chain's CDR3 is CASSEQGASYGYTF. Written as DNA, the CDR3 is TGTGCCAGCAGTGAACAGGGGGCCTCATATGGCTACACCTTC.

This clonotype was observed many times. The rearrangement joins TRBV7-2 to TRBJ2-5; D call uncertain. Trimming cost V 2 bases and J 5 bases, with 9 bases left between them. The CDR3 covers 13 residues. Germline CDR1 SGHTA, CDR2 FQGNSA. The CDR3 sequence: CASSLMEKETQYF. CDR3 DNA: TGTGCCAGCAGCTTAATGGAGAAGGAGACCCAGTACTTC.

This clonotype was detected only once. This chain uses TRBV20-1 with TRBJ2-5; 8 bases fit TRBD2. Trimming cost V 4 bases and J 1 base; bases outside gene matches: 8. Germline-derived CDR1 and CDR2 are DFQATT and SNEGSKA (reference sequence). CDR3 length: 15 residues. CDR3 in amino acids: CSATLPGLVQETQYF. Written as DNA, the CDR3 is TGCAGTGCTACCCTACCGGGACTAGTCCAAGAGACCCAGTACTTC.

This clonotype was seen only a few times. Given a much more abundant clone one base away, this may be a read error. The V and J genes are TRBV20-1 and TRBJ2-4; a possible D gene is TRBD2 (7 bases). The closer fit of TRBJ2-7 to the DNA end suggests the J call may be wrong. This CDR3 has 13 residues. The germline CDR1 and CDR2 sequences are DFQATT and SNEGSKA (reference sequence). The CDR3 sequence is CSARLVGGGEQYF. As DNA, the CDR3 is TGCAGTGCTAGATTGGTGGGAGGGGGCGAGCAGTACTTC.